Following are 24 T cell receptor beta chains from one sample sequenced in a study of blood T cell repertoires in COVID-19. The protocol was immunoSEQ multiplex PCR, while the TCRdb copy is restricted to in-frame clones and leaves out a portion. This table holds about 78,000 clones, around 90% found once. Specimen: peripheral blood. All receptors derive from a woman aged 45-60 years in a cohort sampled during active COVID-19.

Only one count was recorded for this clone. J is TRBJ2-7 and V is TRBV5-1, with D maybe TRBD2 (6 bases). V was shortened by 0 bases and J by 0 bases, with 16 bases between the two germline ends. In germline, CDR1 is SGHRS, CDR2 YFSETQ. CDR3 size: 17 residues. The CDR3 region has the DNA TGCGCCAGCAGCTTGGCCCAGGAGGGGATAAGCTCCTACGAGCAGTACTTC. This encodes CASSLAQEGISSYEQYF. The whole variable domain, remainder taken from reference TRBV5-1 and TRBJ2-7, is KAGVTQTPRYLIKTRGQQVTLSCSPISGHRSVSWYQQTPGQGLQFLFEYFSETQRNKGNFPGRFSGRQFSNSRSEMNVSTLELGDSALYLCASSLAQEGISSYEQYFGPGTRLTVT.

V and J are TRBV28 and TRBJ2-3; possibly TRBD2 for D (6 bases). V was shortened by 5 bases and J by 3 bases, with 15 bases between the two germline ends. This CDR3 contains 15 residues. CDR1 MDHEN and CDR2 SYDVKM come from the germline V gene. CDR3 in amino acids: CASSGGSGVTDTQYF. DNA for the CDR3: TGTGCCAGCAGTGGGGGGAGCGGAGTAACAGATACGCAGTATTTT. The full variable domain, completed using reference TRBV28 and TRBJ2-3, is DVKVTQSSRYLVKRTGEKVFLECVQDMDHENMFWYRQDPGLGLRLIYFSYDVKMKEKGDIPEGYSVSREKKERFSLILESASTNQTSMYLCASSGGSGVTDTQYFGPGTRLTVL.

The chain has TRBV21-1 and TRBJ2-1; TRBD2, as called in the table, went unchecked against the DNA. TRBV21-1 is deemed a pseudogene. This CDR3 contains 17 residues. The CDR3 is CASSPREGREPYNEQFF. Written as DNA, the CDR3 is TGTGCCAGCAGCCCACGTGAGGGGCGGGAGCCTTACAATGAGCAGTTCTTC.

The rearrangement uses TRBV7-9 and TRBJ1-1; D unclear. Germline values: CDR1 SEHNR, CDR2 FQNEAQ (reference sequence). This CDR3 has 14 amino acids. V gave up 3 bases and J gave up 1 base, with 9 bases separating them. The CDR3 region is CASSLNGENTEAFF. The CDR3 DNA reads TGTGCCAGCAGCTTGAACGGGGAGAACACTGAAGCTTTCTTT. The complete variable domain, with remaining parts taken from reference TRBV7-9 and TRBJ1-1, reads DTGVSQNPRHKITKRGQNVTFRCDPISEHNRLYWYRQTLGQGPEFLTYFQNEAQLEKSRLLSDRFSAERPKGSFSTLEIQRTEQGDSAMYLCASSLNGENTEAFFGQGTRLTVV.

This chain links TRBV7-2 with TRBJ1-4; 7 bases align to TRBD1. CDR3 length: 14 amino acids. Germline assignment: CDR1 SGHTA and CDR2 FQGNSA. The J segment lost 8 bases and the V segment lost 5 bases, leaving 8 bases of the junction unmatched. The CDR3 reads CASSLRQGGEKLFF. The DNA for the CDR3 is TGTGCCAGCAGCCTACGACAGGGTGGGGAAAAACTGTTTTTT.

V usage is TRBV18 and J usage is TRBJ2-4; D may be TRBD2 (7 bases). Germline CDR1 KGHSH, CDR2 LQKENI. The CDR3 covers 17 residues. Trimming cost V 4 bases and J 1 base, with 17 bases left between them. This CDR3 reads CASSRLQGGNAKNIQYF. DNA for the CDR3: TGTGCCAGCTCACGATTACAGGGAGGGAATGCCAAAAACATTCAGTACTTC.

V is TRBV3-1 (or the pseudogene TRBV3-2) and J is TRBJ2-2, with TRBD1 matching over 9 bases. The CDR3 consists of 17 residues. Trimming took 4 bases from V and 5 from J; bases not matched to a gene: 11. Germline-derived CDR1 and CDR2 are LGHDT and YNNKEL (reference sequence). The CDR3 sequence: CASSPKRTGVGTGELFF. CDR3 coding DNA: TGTGCCAGCAGCCCGAAGCGGACAGGGGTGGGGACCGGGGAGCTGTTTTTT.

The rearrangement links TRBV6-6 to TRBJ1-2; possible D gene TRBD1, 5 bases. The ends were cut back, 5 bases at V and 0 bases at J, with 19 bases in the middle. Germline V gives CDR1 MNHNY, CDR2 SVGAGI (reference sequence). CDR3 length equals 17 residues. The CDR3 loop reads CASSPPRTGLTNYGYTF. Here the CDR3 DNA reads TGTGCCAGCAGTCCTCCGCGAACAGGCCTAACTAACTATGGCTACACCTTC.

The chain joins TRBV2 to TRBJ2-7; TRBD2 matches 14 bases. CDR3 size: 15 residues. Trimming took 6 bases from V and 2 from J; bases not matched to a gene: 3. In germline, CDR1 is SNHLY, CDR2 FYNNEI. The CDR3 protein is CASSGTSGSAYEQYF. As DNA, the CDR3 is TGTGCCAGCAGCGGGACTAGCGGGAGCGCCTACGAGCAGTACTTC.

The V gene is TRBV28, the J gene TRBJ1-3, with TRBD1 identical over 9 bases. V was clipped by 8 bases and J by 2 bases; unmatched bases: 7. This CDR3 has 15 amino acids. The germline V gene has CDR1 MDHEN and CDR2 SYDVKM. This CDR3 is CASLDRTGAGNTIYF. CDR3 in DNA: TGTGCCAGCTTAGATCGGACAGGGGCTGGAAACACCATATATTTT.

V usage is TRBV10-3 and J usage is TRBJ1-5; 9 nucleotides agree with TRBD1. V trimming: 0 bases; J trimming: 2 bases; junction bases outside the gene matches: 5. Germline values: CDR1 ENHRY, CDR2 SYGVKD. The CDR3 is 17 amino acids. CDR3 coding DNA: TGTGCCATCAGTGAGTCAGGGGACAGGGACGGCAATCAGCCCCAGCATTTT. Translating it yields CAISESGDRDGNQPQHF.

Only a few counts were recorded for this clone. The CDR3 DNA reads as TGCAGTGCTAGTCTTACCTCCCTCGGGACACCATACGAGCAGTACTTC. Its protein is CSASLTSLGTPYEQYF. V and J are TRBV20-1 and TRBJ2-7; the D gene is possibly TRBD1 (6 bases). Germline V lookup: CDR1 DFQATT, CDR2 SNEGSKA (reference sequence). The CDR3 extends over 16 amino acids. V lost 3 bases and J 4 bases, leaving 22 bases between the germline ends.

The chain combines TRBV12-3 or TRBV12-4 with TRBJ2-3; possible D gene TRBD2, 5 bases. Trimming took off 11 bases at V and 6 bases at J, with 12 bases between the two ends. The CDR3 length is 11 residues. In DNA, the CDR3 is TGTGCCTCTCGGGGAGCCGATACGCAGTATTTT. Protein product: CASRGADTQYF.

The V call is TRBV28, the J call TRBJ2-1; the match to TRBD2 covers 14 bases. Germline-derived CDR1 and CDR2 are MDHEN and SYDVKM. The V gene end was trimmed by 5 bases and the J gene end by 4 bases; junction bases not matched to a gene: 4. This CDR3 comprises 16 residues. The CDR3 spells CASSPGLAGGYNEQFF. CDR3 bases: TGTGCCAGCAGTCCCGGACTAGCGGGAGGATACAATGAGCAGTTCTTC.

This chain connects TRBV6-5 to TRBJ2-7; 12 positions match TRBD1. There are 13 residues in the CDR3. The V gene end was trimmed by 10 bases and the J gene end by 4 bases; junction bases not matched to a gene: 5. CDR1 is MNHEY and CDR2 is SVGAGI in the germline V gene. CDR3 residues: CATGTGGVYEQYF. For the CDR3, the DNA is TGTGCCACCGGGACAGGGGGCGTGTACGAGCAGTACTTC.

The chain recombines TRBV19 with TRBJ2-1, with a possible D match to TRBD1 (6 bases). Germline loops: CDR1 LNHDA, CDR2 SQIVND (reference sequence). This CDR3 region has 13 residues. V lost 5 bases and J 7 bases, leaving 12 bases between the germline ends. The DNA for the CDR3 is TGTGCCAGTAGTCCGATACAGGGAAATGAGCAGTTCTTC. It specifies CASSPIQGNEQFF.

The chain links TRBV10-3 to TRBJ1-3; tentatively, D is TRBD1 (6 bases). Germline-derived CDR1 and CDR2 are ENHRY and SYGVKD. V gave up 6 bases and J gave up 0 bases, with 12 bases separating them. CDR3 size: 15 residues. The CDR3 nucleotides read TGTGCCATCAGACCAGTGACAGGCTCTGGAAACACCATATATTTT. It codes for CAIRPVTGSGNTIYF.

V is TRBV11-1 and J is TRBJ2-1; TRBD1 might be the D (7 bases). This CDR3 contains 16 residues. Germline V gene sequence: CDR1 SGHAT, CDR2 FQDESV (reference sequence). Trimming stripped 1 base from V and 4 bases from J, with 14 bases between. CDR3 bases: TGTGCCAGCAGCTTAGAGGAGGGGGCGATATACAATGAGCAGTTCTTC. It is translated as CASSLEEGAIYNEQFF.

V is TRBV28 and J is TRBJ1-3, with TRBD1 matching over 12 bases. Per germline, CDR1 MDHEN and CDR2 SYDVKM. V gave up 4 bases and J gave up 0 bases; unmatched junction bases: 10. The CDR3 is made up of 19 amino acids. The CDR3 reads CASSSYPGTGGLSGNTIYF. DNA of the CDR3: TGTGCCAGCAGTTCTTACCCCGGGACAGGGGGCCTCTCTGGAAACACCATATATTTT.

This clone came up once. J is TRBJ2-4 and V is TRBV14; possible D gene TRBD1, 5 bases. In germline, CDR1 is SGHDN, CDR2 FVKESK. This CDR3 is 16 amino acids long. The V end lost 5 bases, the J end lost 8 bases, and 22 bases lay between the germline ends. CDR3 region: CASSFKSGSEGDIQYF. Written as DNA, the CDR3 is TGTGCCAGCAGCTTTAAGTCCGGGTCCGAAGGGGACATTCAGTACTTC.

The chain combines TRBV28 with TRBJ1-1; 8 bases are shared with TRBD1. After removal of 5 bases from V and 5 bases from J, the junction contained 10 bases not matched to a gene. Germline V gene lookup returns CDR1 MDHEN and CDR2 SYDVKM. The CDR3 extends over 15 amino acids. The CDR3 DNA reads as TGTGCCAGCAGTCACTCGGGACAGGTGGTTACTGAAGCTTTCTTT. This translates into CASSHSGQVVTEAFF.

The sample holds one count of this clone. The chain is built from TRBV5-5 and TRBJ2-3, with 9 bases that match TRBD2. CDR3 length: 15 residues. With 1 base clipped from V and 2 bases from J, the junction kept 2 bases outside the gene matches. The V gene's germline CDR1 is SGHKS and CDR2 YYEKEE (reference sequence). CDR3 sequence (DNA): TGTGCCAGCAGCTTGTGGACTAGCGCCACAGATACGCAGTATTTT. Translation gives CASSLWTSATDTQYF.

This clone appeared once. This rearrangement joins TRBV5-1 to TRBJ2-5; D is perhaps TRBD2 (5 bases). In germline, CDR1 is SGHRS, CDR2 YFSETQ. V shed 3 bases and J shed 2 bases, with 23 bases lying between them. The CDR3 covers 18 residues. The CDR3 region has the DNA TGCGCCAGCAGCTGGACTGAGCGCCGAGGGTCCAAGCAAGAGACCCAGTACTTC. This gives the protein CASSWTERRGSKQETQYF. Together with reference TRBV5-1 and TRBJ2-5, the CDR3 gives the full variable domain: KAGVTQTPRYLIKTRGQQVTLSCSPISGHRSVSWYQQTPGQGLQFLFEYFSETQRNKGNFPGRFSGRQFSNSRSEMNVSTLELGDSALYLCASSWTERRGSKQETQYFGPGTRLLVL.

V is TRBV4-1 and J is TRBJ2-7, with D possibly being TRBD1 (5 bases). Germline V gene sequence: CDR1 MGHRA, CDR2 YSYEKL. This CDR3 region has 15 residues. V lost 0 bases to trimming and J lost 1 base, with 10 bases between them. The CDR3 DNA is TGCGCCAGCAGCCAAGACGGACACCAATCCTACGAGCAGTACTTC. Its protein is CASSQDGHQSYEQYF.